These T cell receptor beta chains were read from a single sample in a study of liver allograft versus peripheral blood T cells. TCRdb recomputed calls from the reads with MiXCR, one row per CDR3 protein. The repertoire holds about 2,200 distinct CDR3 sequences, with around 17% as singletons. Receptors were obtained from a human patient who had a liver transplant. T cells may partly derive from the graft donor. Each CDR3 is given with its conserved first and last residue. Each record gives: D gene, clone size, J gene, V gene, CDR3 DNA, CDR3 protein. D genes are given only for firm matches. Clone sizes are given selectively: once, few, many, or a class where the clone is expanded.

D gene: .
clone size: medium-sized
J gene: TRBJ2-1
V gene: TRBV6-5
CDR3 DNA: TGTGCCAGCAGTACCGGGCCCTGGGGTGAGCAGTTCTTC
CDR3 protein: CASSTGPWGEQFF

D gene: .
clone size: .
J gene: TRBJ2-1
V gene: TRBV7-9
CDR3 DNA: TGTGCCAGCAGCTCAACCCAAGGCGGGGACGGCTACAATGAGCAGTTCTTC
CDR3 protein: CASSSTQGGDGYNEQFF

D gene: .
clone size: many
J gene: TRBJ1-2
V gene: TRBV5-6
CDR3 DNA: TGTGCCAGCAGCTTGGGGGGGAACTATGGCTACACCTTC
CDR3 protein: CASSLGGNYGYTF

D gene: .
clone size: many
J gene: TRBJ1-2
V gene: TRBV7-2
CDR3 DNA: TGTGCCAGCAGCTTAGACAGTTCCTCTGGCTACACCTTC
CDR3 protein: CASSLDSSSGYTF

D gene: .
clone size: .
J gene: TRBJ1-4
V gene: TRBV14
CDR3 DNA: TGTGCCAGCAGCCATTGGATGGGTGATAATGAAAAACTGTTTTTT
CDR3 protein: CASSHWMGDNEKLFF

D gene: TRBD2
clone size: .
J gene: TRBJ2-1
V gene: TRBV6-5
CDR3 DNA: TGTGCCAGCAGTGAACTAGCGGGGGACAATGAGCAGTTCTTC
CDR3 protein: CASSELAGDNEQFF

D gene: TRBD2
clone size: .
J gene: TRBJ2-3
V gene: TRBV9
CDR3 DNA: TGTGCCAGCAGCGTCCCCGGGACTAGCGGGGCTCCTGGCAGGGATACGCAGTATTTT
CDR3 protein: CASSVPGTSGAPGRDTQYF

D gene: .
clone size: few
J gene: TRBJ2-7
V gene: TRBV16
CDR3 DNA: TGTGCCAGCAGCCAATCCCCCGGGAACAGCCCCTACGAGCAGTACTTC
CDR3 protein: CASSQSPGNSPYEQYF

D gene: .
clone size: many
J gene: TRBJ2-2
V gene: TRBV13
CDR3 DNA: TGTGCCAGCAGCTACAGCACCGGGGAGCTGTTTTTT
CDR3 protein: CASSYSTGELFF

D gene: .
clone size: medium-sized
J gene: TRBJ2-1
V gene: TRBV6-6
CDR3 DNA: TGTGCCAGCGGTAACATAAGGGACAATGAGCAGTTCTTC
CDR3 protein: CASGNIRDNEQFF